Below, 24 T cell receptor beta chains from the same sample are listed, as sequenced in a study of cytotoxic CD8 clonotypes in ibrutinib-treated CLL. Sequencing was performed with immunoSEQ multiplex PCR; in TCRdb, only in-frame clones are kept and a portion is missing. The data show over 130,000 clones, approximately 80% seen once. This material consisted of PBMCs, taken after 36 months of ibrutinib treatment. The receptors were gathered from a human donor with chronic lymphocytic leukemia.

This clone came up once. The J gene is TRBJ2-5, the V gene TRBV27; no clear D gene. Trimming took 3 bases from V and 3 from J, leaving 11 bases between them. The V gene's germline CDR1 is MNHEY and CDR2 SMNVEV (reference sequence). The CDR3 contains 14 residues. The CDR3: CASSFLRNKETQYF. The CDR3 nucleotides are TGTGCCAGCAGTTTTTTACGGAATAAAGAGACCCAGTACTTC.

This chain uses TRBV9 with TRBJ1-1; D gene ambiguous. With 1 base removed from V and 2 bases from J, the gap between germline ends came to 12 bases. Germline V gene lookup returns CDR1 SGDLS and CDR2 YYNGEE. The CDR3 contains 15 residues. The CDR3 DNA follows: TGTGCCAGCAGCGTATCGGGTCCTTCTAACACTGAAGCTTTCTTT. Protein product: CASSVSGPSNTEAFF.

The rearrangement joins TRBV7-6 to TRBJ2-5; 7 bases are shared with TRBD1. The length of the CDR3 is 15 residues. Germline V gene lookup returns CDR1 SGHVS and CDR2 FNYEAQ. V trimming: 5 bases; J trimming: 3 bases; junction bases outside the gene matches: 9. CDR3 nucleotide sequence: TGTGCCAGCAGCCAGCCCTGGGACAGAAAAGAGACCCAGTACTTC. Encoded protein: CASSQPWDRKETQYF.

This clone was observed a handful of times. V usage is TRBV5-1 and J usage is TRBJ1-2; TRBD1 might be the D (6 bases). Germline CDR1 and CDR2: SGHRS and YFSETQ. Trimming took 4 bases from V and 10 from J, leaving 17 bases between them. The CDR3 sequence is 13 residues long. CDR3: CASSPEQGLFYTF. In DNA, the CDR3 is TGCGCCAGCAGCCCGGAACAGGGATTGTTCTACACCTTC.

The chain combines TRBV19 with TRBJ1-4; D not certain. Germline CDR1 is LNHDA and CDR2 is SQIVND (reference sequence). The CDR3 is made up of 15 amino acids. V shed 3 bases and J shed 4 bases, with 12 bases lying between them. The CDR3, as DNA: TGTGCCAGTAGTATTTCGATGGGGTTTAATGAAAAACTGTTTTTT. Protein sequence: CASSISMGFNEKLFF.

The V call is TRBV19, the J call TRBJ1-1; 7 bases line up with TRBD1. The CDR3 sequence is 12 residues long. The V gene's germline CDR1 is LNHDA and CDR2 SQIVND (reference sequence). V was clipped by 8 bases and J by 4 bases; unmatched bases: 4. The CDR3 region is CASQQGPTEAFF. CDR3 in DNA: TGTGCCAGTCAACAGGGGCCCACTGAAGCTTTCTTT.

V is TRBV9 and J is TRBJ2-7, with 8 bases matching TRBD1. This CDR3 region has 14 residues. Germline CDR1 is SGDLS and CDR2 is YYNGEE. J lost 5 bases, V lost 4 bases, and 8 bases had no gene match. The CDR3 sequence is CASSLRTGWDEQYF. In nucleotides, the CDR3 is TGTGCCAGCAGCCTCCGGACAGGGTGGGACGAGCAGTACTTC.

V usage is TRBV10-1 and J usage is TRBJ1-5, with D hard to call. The V end lost 5 bases, the J end lost 2 bases, and 7 bases lay between the germline ends. CDR1 and CDR2 from the germline V gene are WNHNN and SYGVQD (reference sequence). The CDR3 length is 13 residues. The CDR3 DNA follows: TGCGCCAGCAGTCCTGACGGCAATCAGCCCCAGCATTTT. It codes for CASSPDGNQPQHF.

A single count supports this clone. The V gene is TRBV4-1, the J gene TRBJ1-2; 10 bases align to TRBD1. CDR3 size: 14 residues. Germline V lookup: CDR1 MGHRA, CDR2 YSYEKL. V lost 4 bases, J lost 6 bases, and 5 bases stayed unmatched. The CDR3 loop reads CASSLGQGGHGYTF. CDR3 in DNA: TGCGCCAGCAGCCTCGGACAGGGGGGGCATGGCTACACCTTC.

The V and J genes are TRBV18 and TRBJ2-7; TRBD2 matches 7 bases. The V gene end was trimmed by 0 bases and the J gene end by 6 bases; junction bases not matched to a gene: 8. The germline CDR1 and CDR2 sequences are KGHSH and LQKENI. The CDR3 is 15 amino acids. CDR3 region: CASSPPERERGEQYF. DNA for the CDR3: TGTGCCAGCTCACCACCGGAGCGGGAAAGAGGCGAGCAGTACTTC. Together with reference TRBV18 and TRBJ2-7, the CDR3 gives the full variable domain: NAGVMQNPRHLVRRRGQEARLRCSPMKGHSHVYWYRQLPEEGLKFMVYLQKENIIDESGMPKERFSAEFPKEGPSILRIQQVVRGDSAAYFCASSPPERERGEQYFGPGTRLTVT.

The chain joins TRBV2 to TRBJ1-1; 12 bases are shared with TRBD1. Germline trimming cut 6 bases from V and 3 bases from J; bases unmatched to any gene: 2. The CDR3 spans 14 residues. Per the germline V gene, CDR1 is SNHLY and CDR2 is FYNNEI. CDR3 protein: CASSGDRGHTEAFF. Here the CDR3 DNA reads TGTGCCAGCAGCGGGGACAGGGGGCACACTGAAGCTTTCTTT.

The chain has TRBV7-8 and TRBJ2-6, with D uncertain. CDR3 size: 17 residues. The germline V gene encodes CDR1 SGHVS and CDR2 FQNEAQ. Trimming cost V 4 bases and J 4 bases, with 17 bases left between them. CDR3 loop: CASSSTLVGAGANVLTF. The CDR3, as DNA: TGTGCCAGCAGCTCAACCCTGGTCGGAGCCGGGGCCAACGTCCTGACTTTC.

The chain is built from TRBV2 and TRBJ1-2; D is perhaps TRBD1 (5 bases). V lost 8 bases, J lost 2 bases, and 12 bases lay in between. Germline-derived CDR1 and CDR2 are SNHLY and FYNNEI. The CDR3 contains 13 residues. The CDR3 sequence is CASGGTANYGYTF. For the CDR3, the DNA is TGTGCCAGCGGGGGGACTGCGAACTATGGCTACACCTTC.

This clone was seen only once. The rearrangement uses TRBV5-1 and TRBJ2-1; TRBD2 is a possible D gene (6 bases). The CDR3 has 16 residues. Germline-derived CDR1 and CDR2 are SGHRS and YFSETQ. Trimming took 1 base from V and 0 from J, leaving 11 bases between them. The CDR3: CASSLLSGSSYNEQFF. CDR3 nucleotides: TGCGCCAGCAGCTTGCTTAGCGGAAGCTCCTACAATGAGCAGTTCTTC.

V and J are TRBV18 and TRBJ1-1, with D perhaps matching TRBD1 (5 bases). The CDR3 has 12 amino acids. CDR1 is KGHSH and CDR2 is LQKENI in the germline V gene. Trimming pared 5 bases from V and 8 bases from J, leaving 12 bases between. CDR3 bases: TGTGCCAGCTCATCCTCGGGGCAGGAAGCTTTCTTT. Encoded protein: CASSSSGQEAFF.

V gene TRBV7-9 combines with J gene TRBJ2-5; possibly TRBD2 for D (6 bases). Looked up from germline, CDR1 is SEHNR and CDR2 is FQNEAQ (reference sequence). The CDR3 contains 18 residues. With 6 bases removed from V and 7 bases from J, the gap between germline ends came to 30 bases. CDR3 sequence: CASRSLEIRGGPEGTQYF. CDR3 bases: TGTGCCAGCAGAAGTTTGGAAATCCGTGGAGGGCCAGAAGGGACCCAGTACTTC.

The rearrangement joins TRBV6-5 to TRBJ2-7; tentative D call: TRBD1 (5 bases). Germline CDR1 MNHEY, CDR2 SVGAGI. Trimming stripped 11 bases from V and 4 bases from J, with 15 bases between. The CDR3 extends over 12 amino acids. This CDR3 reads CAAWAGKYEQYF. In nucleotides, the CDR3 is TGTGCCGCTTGGGCAGGGAAGTACGAGCAGTACTTC.

The chain is built from TRBV18 and TRBJ1-5, with D maybe TRBD1 (5 bases). V was clipped by 2 bases and J by 6 bases, with 11 bases between them. The germline gives CDR1 KGHSH, CDR2 LQKENI. This CDR3 contains 14 residues. DNA for the CDR3: TGTGCCAGCTCACCAGGGGGGGTTGGTCAGCCCCAGCATTTT. Translated, it gives CASSPGGVGQPQHF. Drawing the rest from reference TRBV18 and TRBJ1-5, the complete variable domain is NAGVMQNPRHLVRRRGQEARLRCSPMKGHSHVYWYRQLPEEGLKFMVYLQKENIIDESGMPKERFSAEFPKEGPSILRIQQVVRGDSAAYFCASSPGGVGQPQHFGDGTRLSIL.

This clone was counted only a few times. The chain employs TRBV6-4 and TRBJ1-6; 7 bases are a match to TRBD1. The CDR3 sequence is 14 residues long. In germline, CDR1 is MRHNA, CDR2 SNTAGT. Unmatched junction bases numbered 11, after V lost 6 bases and J lost 12 bases. CDR3 coding DNA: TGTGCCAGCAGACGGCTGACAGGGTCAGGACCCCTCCACTTT. Protein: CASRRLTGSGPLHF.

The rearrangement joins TRBV28 to TRBJ1-2; D is uncertain. Trimming pared 1 base from V and 2 bases from J, leaving 8 bases between. Germline CDR1 reads MDHEN; CDR2 reads SYDVKM. This CDR3 has 14 residues. The CDR3 nucleotides read TGTGCCAGCAGTTTATTCCGCCAGAACTATGGCTACACCTTC. Protein sequence: CASSLFRQNYGYTF.

J is TRBJ2-3 and V is TRBV14; 8 positions match TRBD2. This CDR3 region has 15 residues. V was clipped by 4 bases and J by 4 bases; unmatched bases: 7. From germline, CDR1 is SGHDN and CDR2 FVKESK. The CDR3 DNA reads as TGTGCCAGCAGCCCCTTCCGGGAGGGCCCAGATACGCAGTATTTT. Residues: CASSPFREGPDTQYF.

This clone appeared a single time. The V gene is TRBV4-2, the J gene TRBJ2-2, with TRBD1 matching over 7 bases. V gave up 5 bases and J gave up 5 bases; unmatched junction bases: 11. Germline V gene lookup returns CDR1 LGHNA and CDR2 YNFKEQ. The CDR3 totals 16 residues. The chain's CDR3 is CASSEEVGQKTGELFF. The CDR3, as DNA: TGTGCCAGCAGCGAGGAAGTGGGACAGAAGACCGGGGAGCTGTTTTTT.

V is TRBV4-2 and J is TRBJ1-3; D remains ambiguous. Germline CDR1 is LGHNA and CDR2 is YNFKEQ. The length of the CDR3 is 13 residues. Trimming pared 0 bases from V and 3 bases from J, leaving 3 bases between. The DNA of the CDR3 is TGTGCCAGCAGCCAAGATCTTGGAAACACCATATATTTT. Translated, it gives CASSQDLGNTIYF.

The chain couples TRBV5-6 to TRBJ2-1; D is uncertain. CDR3 length: 15 amino acids. Trimming pared 6 bases from V and 4 bases from J, leaving 17 bases between. In germline, CDR1 is SGHDT, CDR2 YYEEEE. CDR3 region: CASNTPANRYNEQFF. The DNA of the CDR3 is TGTGCCAGCAACACGCCGGCGAATAGATACAATGAGCAGTTCTTC.